These 9 T cell receptor beta chains originate from one sample sequenced in a study of cytomegalovirus exposure and HLA in healthy donors. A multiplex PCR was run with 60 Vbeta primers and 13 Jbeta primers. Data came from immunoSEQ multiplex PCR; TCRdb stores just in-frame clones and leaves some out. The sample shows about 130,000 clones, less than 85% of them seen only once. Sequencing used PBMCs. These TCRs come from a man aged 18 to 29 in good health and CMV-seropositive.

This clone appeared a single time. This chain joins TRBV7-2 and TRBJ1-1; D is possibly TRBD1 (6 bases). Trimming cost V 4 bases and J 1 base, with 19 bases left between them. The germline gives CDR1 SGHTA, CDR2 FQGNSA. This CDR3 is built from 17 residues. CDR3 DNA sequence: TGTGCCAGCAGCTCCCTCCCGGTCGGACAGACGAACACTGAAGCTTTCTTT. Amino acids: CASSSLPVGQTNTEAFF.

The chain couples TRBV7-2 to TRBJ2-5; possibly TRBD2 for D (6 bases). V lost 2 bases and J 1 base, leaving 11 bases between the germline ends. Per the germline V gene, CDR1 is SGHTA and CDR2 is FQGNSA. The CDR3 runs 15 residues. The chain's CDR3 is CASSLSGRFQETQYF. The CDR3 region has the DNA TGTGCCAGCAGCTTAAGCGGGCGCTTCCAAGAGACCCAGTACTTC.

This clone was found a few times. The chain employs TRBV20-1 and TRBJ2-1; no clear D gene. Germline V gives CDR1 DFQATT, CDR2 SNEGSKA (reference sequence). There are 10 residues in the CDR3. Trimming cost V 6 bases and J 8 bases, with 8 bases left between them. The CDR3 DNA follows: TGCAGTGCCCCCTGTCATGAGCAGTTCTTC. This encodes CSAPCHEQFF.

The chain combines TRBV30 with TRBJ2-2; tentative D call: TRBD2 (6 bases). Trimming stripped 5 bases from V and 3 bases from J, with 16 bases between. This CDR3 spans 15 amino acids. Germline-derived CDR1 and CDR2 are GTSNPN and SVGIG (reference sequence). The CDR3 is CAWGVAGLDTGELFF. In DNA, the CDR3 is TGTGCCTGGGGGGTTGCGGGATTGGACACCGGGGAGCTGTTTTTT.

CDR3 nucleotides: TGTGCCAGCAGCGCTATAGCGGGGGGAGGAGATACGCAGTATTTT. It encodes CASSAIAGGGDTQYF. This chain uses TRBV6-1 with TRBJ2-3; 10 nucleotides line up with TRBD2. J gave up 5 bases and V 6 bases, and 8 bases lay outside the gene matches. Germline V CDR1 and CDR2: MNHNS, SASEGT. The CDR3 is 15 amino acids.

This chain links TRBV6-4 with TRBJ2-1; 7 nucleotides match TRBD2. The CDR3 has 14 amino acids. The germline V gene has CDR1 MRHNA and CDR2 SNTAGT. V dropped 7 bases and J dropped 3; count of bases not matched to a gene: 6. The DNA of the CDR3 is TGTGCCAGCAAGTCCGGGACTAACTACAATGAGCAGTTCTTC. Protein sequence: CASKSGTNYNEQFF.

This clone has just one count. This chain connects TRBV5-1 to TRBJ2-7; 11 bases align to TRBD2. J gave up 6 bases and V 0 bases, and 2 bases lay outside the gene matches. The CDR3 runs 14 residues. The germline V gene encodes CDR1 SGHRS and CDR2 YFSETQ. As DNA, the CDR3 is TGCGCCAGCAGCTTGGGACTAGCGGGACCCGAGCAGTACTTC. This sequence encodes CASSLGLAGPEQYF.

This chain uses TRBV9 with TRBJ2-7; 10 positions agree with TRBD2. Germline V gene lookup returns CDR1 SGDLS and CDR2 YYNGEE. V shed 5 bases and J 5 bases; nucleotides not matched to a gene: 7. This CDR3 has 14 residues. The CDR3: CASSRTGTSDEQYF. CDR3 coding DNA: TGTGCCAGCAGTCGTACAGGGACTAGCGACGAGCAGTACTTC.

This chain links TRBV18 with TRBJ1-3, with D possibly being TRBD1 (6 bases). Trimming cost V 6 bases and J 0 bases, with 18 bases left between them. Germline V gives CDR1 KGHSH, CDR2 LQKENI. This CDR3 spans 17 amino acids. The CDR3 here is CASSSLGGASSGNTIYF. The CDR3 DNA is TGTGCCAGCTCGTCTTTGGGGGGGGCCAGCTCTGGAAACACCATATATTTT.